The rows below give T cell receptor beta chains drawn from one sample of a study of beta chain features in type 1 diabetes. The protocol was immunoSEQ multiplex PCR, while the TCRdb copy is restricted to in-frame clones and leaves out a portion. The top ten clones hold about 0.065% of a sample with a few hundred thousand clones, approximately 31% of them seen once. The material sequenced was naive CD4+ T cells from blood. Receptors originate from a man between 18 and 29 years old in good health. CDR3s include the opening cysteine and the closing phenylalanine or tryptophan. A D gene is named only where the DNA matches it firmly.

J gene: TRBJ1-2
D gene: TRBD1
V gene: TRBV29-1
CDR3 protein: CSVGDRVYGYTF

J gene: TRBJ2-4
D gene: NA
V gene: TRBV28
CDR3 protein: CASRSGPSASYF

J gene: TRBJ2-2
D gene: NA
V gene: TRBV6-1
CDR3 protein: CASSNRANTGELFF

J gene: TRBJ2-1
D gene: TRBD2
V gene: TRBV11-2
CDR3 protein: CASSLLREANSNEQFF

J gene: TRBJ2-1
D gene: NA
V gene: TRBV5-4
CDR3 protein: CASSSRDFVNNEQFF

J gene: TRBJ2-1
D gene: NA
V gene: TRBV18
CDR3 protein: CASSLRTGGEFF

J gene: TRBJ2-7
D gene: NA
V gene: TRBV7-2
CDR3 protein: CASSPVLRGRSYEQYF

J gene: TRBJ2-5
D gene: NA
V gene: TRBV7-3
CDR3 protein: CASSPGPKETQYF

J gene: TRBJ2-3
D gene: TRBD2
V gene: TRBV28
CDR3 protein: CASSATSAGRNTQYF

J gene: TRBJ2-1
D gene: TRBD2
V gene: TRBV7-9
CDR3 protein: CASTRTSGPGEQFF

J gene: TRBJ2-7
D gene: TRBD1
V gene: TRBV30
CDR3 protein: CAWSVRGQGRMSEQYF

J gene: TRBJ2-5
D gene: NA
V gene: TRBV7-9
CDR3 protein: CASRKEETQYF

J gene: TRBJ2-7
D gene: TRBD2
V gene: TRBV7-9
CDR3 protein: CASSPATSGKTYEQYF

J gene: TRBJ2-1
D gene: TRBD2
V gene: TRBV4-2
CDR3 protein: CASSQGGAGGPNEQFF

J gene: TRBJ2-1
D gene: NA
V gene: TRBV29-1
CDR3 protein: CSVRAGPSNEQFF

J gene: TRBJ2-7
D gene: NA
V gene: TRBV7-3
CDR3 protein: CASSLAGSSYEQYF

J gene: TRBJ1-4
D gene: TRBD1
V gene: TRBV7-2
CDR3 protein: CASSSSLTGPNEKLFF

J gene: TRBJ2-1
D gene: TRBD2
V gene: TRBV25-1
CDR3 protein: CASSDRYRDYGEQFF

J gene: TRBJ2-7
D gene: TRBD2
V gene: TRBV30
CDR3 protein: CACPRLLAGASDEQYF

J gene: TRBJ2-1
D gene: TRBD2
V gene: TRBV15
CDR3 protein: CATRGGRGVNEQFF

J gene: TRBJ2-7
D gene: TRBD2
V gene: TRBV27
CDR3 protein: CASSRGLAPYEQYF

J gene: TRBJ1-5
D gene: NA
V gene: TRBV2
CDR3 protein: CASSWWSNQPQHF

J gene: TRBJ2-3
D gene: TRBD1
V gene: TRBV25-1
CDR3 protein: CASSERTGSTDTQYF

J gene: TRBJ2-3
D gene: TRBD1
V gene: TRBV10-3
CDR3 protein: CAISERDRSTDTQYF

J gene: TRBJ1-2
D gene: TRBD1
V gene: TRBV29-1
CDR3 protein: CSVGQGYGYTF

J gene: TRBJ1-3
D gene: NA
V gene: TRBV7-9
CDR3 protein: CASSLESGNTIYF

J gene: TRBJ1-3
D gene: NA
V gene: TRBV30
CDR3 protein: CAWSSGVYSGNTIYF

J gene: TRBJ2-1
D gene: TRBD2
V gene: TRBV9
CDR3 protein: CASSVVGLGGNEQFF

J gene: TRBJ2-1
D gene: TRBD2
V gene: TRBV30
CDR3 protein: CAWSVGLVAYNEQFF

J gene: TRBJ2-1
D gene: TRBD2
V gene: TRBV30
CDR3 protein: CAWKRASGRGGGFEQFF

J gene: TRBJ2-4
D gene: NA
V gene: TRBV5-6
CDR3 protein: CASSLFGQGIRDF

J gene: TRBJ2-1
D gene: TRBD2
V gene: TRBV30
CDR3 protein: CAWSVRGRAVEQFF

J gene: TRBJ2-2
D gene: NA
V gene: TRBV30
CDR3 protein: CAWTLWGSGELFF

J gene: TRBJ2-1
D gene: TRBD2
V gene: TRBV5-1
CDR3 protein: CASSLSVREAGYNEQFF

J gene: TRBJ2-7
D gene: NA
V gene: TRBV9
CDR3 protein: CASSPDVRGEQYF

J gene: TRBJ1-2
D gene: NA
V gene: TRBV30
CDR3 protein: CAWSDRGRSTF

J gene: TRBJ2-7
D gene: NA
V gene: TRBV7-8
CDR3 protein: CASSTGRYEQYF

J gene: TRBJ1-1
D gene: NA
V gene: TRBV25-1
CDR3 protein: CASSYGPNTEAFF

J gene: TRBJ2-1
D gene: TRBD2
V gene: TRBV14
CDR3 protein: CASSQDPPAGAYNEQFF

J gene: TRBJ2-1
D gene: TRBD2
V gene: TRBV5-1
CDR3 protein: CASSLGLENEQFF

J gene: TRBJ1-6
D gene: NA
V gene: TRBV30
CDR3 protein: CAWNGGIADSPLHF

J gene: TRBJ1-5
D gene: NA
V gene: TRBV2
CDR3 protein: CASSSRGNQPQHF

J gene: TRBJ2-7
D gene: NA
V gene: TRBV4-3
CDR3 protein: CASSPNTLPYEQYF

J gene: TRBJ2-6
D gene: NA
V gene: TRBV6-5
CDR3 protein: CASSYEGSGANVLTF

J gene: TRBJ2-3
D gene: NA
V gene: TRBV6-1
CDR3 protein: CASSLFDPHTQYF

J gene: TRBJ2-7
D gene: TRBD2
V gene: TRBV7-6
CDR3 protein: CASSLGLALAYEQYF

J gene: TRBJ1-3
D gene: NA
V gene: TRBV30
CDR3 protein: CAWSNRAGNTIYF

J gene: TRBJ1-5
D gene: NA
V gene: TRBV7-6
CDR3 protein: CASSLGRDGNQPQHF

J gene: TRBJ2-1
D gene: TRBD2
V gene: TRBV30
CDR3 protein: CAWRPTGLGSHEQFF

J gene: TRBJ2-7
D gene: NA
V gene: TRBV7-2
CDR3 protein: CASSLASGARGEQYF

J gene: TRBJ1-1
D gene: NA
V gene: TRBV29-1
CDR3 protein: CSGGRLNTEAFF

J gene: TRBJ2-1
D gene: TRBD2
V gene: TRBV19
CDR3 protein: CASSIIGRAYNEQFF

J gene: TRBJ2-1
D gene: NA
V gene: TRBV7-9
CDR3 protein: CASTPGSSYNEQFF

J gene: TRBJ2-1
D gene: NA
V gene: TRBV29-1
CDR3 protein: CSVQVYEQFF

J gene: TRBJ1-1
D gene: TRBD1
V gene: TRBV30
CDR3 protein: CAWRPTGRDTEAFF